A selection of T cell receptor beta chains follows, all from one sample in a study of T cells in narcolepsy. Profiled with immunoSEQ multiplex PCR; TCRdb holds only in-frame clones, not every one. The table lists nearly 35,000 clones, 80% of them singletons, with approximately 1.1% in the top ten. The specimen was memory (CD45RA-) CD4+ T cells from blood. Source of these receptors: a human donor in good health. Both conserved end residues are part of each CDR3. D genes are given only for firm matches. Size values are once, few and many counts, or a class for expanded clones, and some rows have none.

clone_size: NA; v_call: TRBV5-1; j_call: TRBJ1-6; d_call: NA; cdr3_aa: CASSRAGDSRPLHF; cdr3_nt: TGCGCCAGCAGTCGCGCCGGGGATTCCCGGCCCCTCCACTTT
clone_size: few; v_call: TRBV6-1; j_call: TRBJ2-3; d_call: NA; cdr3_aa: CASSEADRWDSLKYTDTQYF; cdr3_nt: TGTGCCAGCAGTGAAGCTGACCGTTGGGACTCGCTGAAATACACAGATACGCAGTATTTT
clone_size: NA; v_call: TRBV5-5; j_call: TRBJ1-2; d_call: NA; cdr3_aa: CASSLGEGRYGYTF; cdr3_nt: TGTGCCAGCAGCTTGGGGGAAGGGAGGTATGGCTACACCTTC
clone_size: NA; v_call: TRBV4-3; j_call: TRBJ2-3; d_call: TRBD1; cdr3_aa: CASSQEGTGNTDTQYF; cdr3_nt: TGCGCCAGCAGCCAAGAAGGGACAGGGAACACAGATACGCAGTATTTT
clone_size: NA; v_call: TRBV4-3; j_call: TRBJ1-6; d_call: NA; cdr3_aa: CASSQDFGVGSPLHF; cdr3_nt: TGCGCCAGCAGCCAAGATTTCGGGGTCGGATCACCCCTCCACTTT
clone_size: NA; v_call: TRBV2; j_call: TRBJ1-2; d_call: NA; cdr3_aa: CASRGRQAPYGYTF; cdr3_nt: TGTGCCAGCAGGGGAAGACAGGCCCCTTATGGCTACACCTTC
clone_size: NA; v_call: TRBV6-5; j_call: TRBJ2-7; d_call: NA; cdr3_aa: CASSYSIFTYEQYF; cdr3_nt: TGTGCCAGCAGTTACTCGATATTCACCTACGAGCAGTACTTC
clone_size: NA; v_call: TRBV5-1; j_call: TRBJ2-3; d_call: NA; cdr3_aa: CASSTDSTDTQYF; cdr3_nt: TGCGCCAGCAGCACCGACAGCACAGATACGCAGTATTTT
clone_size: NA; v_call: TRBV6-5; j_call: TRBJ1-2; d_call: TRBD1; cdr3_aa: CASSYSGQGSYTF; cdr3_nt: TGTGCCAGCAGTTACTCCGGACAGGGGAGCTACACCTTC
clone_size: NA; v_call: TRBV15; j_call: TRBJ1-4; d_call: NA; cdr3_aa: CATSRPQTFNEKLFF; cdr3_nt: TGTGCCACCAGCAGACCTCAGACCTTTAATGAAAAACTGTTTTTT
clone_size: NA; v_call: TRBV5-1; j_call: TRBJ2-5; d_call: NA; cdr3_aa: CASSPRGWETQYF; cdr3_nt: TGCGCCAGCAGCCCGAGGGGGTGGGAGACCCAGTACTTC
clone_size: NA; v_call: TRBV5-4; j_call: TRBJ1-1; d_call: NA; cdr3_aa: CASSLGGRDTEAFF; cdr3_nt: TGTGCCAGCAGCTTGGGTGGAAGGGACACTGAAGCTTTCTTT
clone_size: NA; v_call: TRBV5-1; j_call: TRBJ2-1; d_call: TRBD2; cdr3_aa: CASSQLGTSGSKTSGNEQFF; cdr3_nt: TGCGCCAGCAGCCAGTTGGGGACTAGCGGGAGCAAGACTAGTGGCAATGAGCAGTTCTTC
clone_size: NA; v_call: TRBV5-1; j_call: TRBJ2-5; d_call: NA; cdr3_aa: CASSVADAWEETQYF; cdr3_nt: TGCGCCAGTTCAGTAGCGGACGCCTGGGAAGAGACCCAGTACTTC
clone_size: NA; v_call: TRBV4-1; j_call: TRBJ2-3; d_call: TRBD2; cdr3_aa: CASSQPDRLAGSTDTQYF; cdr3_nt: TGCGCCAGCAGCCAGCCCGATCGACTAGCGGGAAGCACAGATACGCAGTATTTT
clone_size: NA; v_call: TRBV5-6; j_call: TRBJ1-3; d_call: NA; cdr3_aa: CASRLGISGNTIYF; cdr3_nt: TGTGCCAGCCGCCTGGGAATCTCTGGAAACACCATATATTTT
clone_size: NA; v_call: TRBV21-1; j_call: TRBJ2-6; d_call: NA; cdr3_aa: CASSKGVGSPQITGANVLTF; cdr3_nt: TGTGCCAGCAGCAAAGGTGTCGGCTCCCCTCAAATAACTGGGGCCAACGTCCTGACTTTC
clone_size: NA; v_call: TRBV28; j_call: TRBJ1-1; d_call: NA; cdr3_aa: CASSGGEGAATEAFF; cdr3_nt: TGTGCCAGCAGTGGGGGGGAAGGGGCGGCCACTGAAGCTTTCTTT
clone_size: NA; v_call: TRBV4-1; j_call: TRBJ2-5; d_call: NA; cdr3_aa: CASSPVRLAREETQYF; cdr3_nt: TGCGCCAGCAGCCCTGTTCGGCTAGCCCGGGAAGAGACCCAGTACTTC
clone_size: NA; v_call: TRBV9; j_call: TRBJ2-7; d_call: NA; cdr3_aa: CASSVLRGEQYF; cdr3_nt: TGTGCCAGCAGCGTCCTCAGAGGCGAGCAGTACTTC
clone_size: NA; v_call: TRBV5-4; j_call: TRBJ2-5; d_call: TRBD2; cdr3_aa: CASTSAGGAETQYF; cdr3_nt: TGTGCCAGCACCTCTGCCGGGGGGGCAGAGACCCAGTACTTC
clone_size: NA; v_call: TRBV2; j_call: TRBJ1-1; d_call: TRBD1; cdr3_aa: CASRDRDNTEAFF; cdr3_nt: TGTGCCAGCAGGGACAGGGACAACACTGAAGCTTTCTTT
clone_size: few; v_call: TRBV27; j_call: TRBJ2-7; d_call: TRBD1; cdr3_aa: CATRLGQRSYEQYF; cdr3_nt: TGTGCCACCCGCCTGGGACAGAGGTCCTACGAGCAGTACTTC
clone_size: NA; v_call: TRBV11-2; j_call: TRBJ1-5; d_call: NA; cdr3_aa: CASSLHGTNQPQHF; cdr3_nt: TGTGCCAGCAGCTTACACGGGACAAATCAGCCCCAGCATTTT
clone_size: NA; v_call: TRBV9; j_call: TRBJ2-5; d_call: NA; cdr3_aa: CASSVGGGWETQYF; cdr3_nt: TGTGCCAGCAGCGTCGGCGGCGGGTGGGAGACCCAGTACTTC